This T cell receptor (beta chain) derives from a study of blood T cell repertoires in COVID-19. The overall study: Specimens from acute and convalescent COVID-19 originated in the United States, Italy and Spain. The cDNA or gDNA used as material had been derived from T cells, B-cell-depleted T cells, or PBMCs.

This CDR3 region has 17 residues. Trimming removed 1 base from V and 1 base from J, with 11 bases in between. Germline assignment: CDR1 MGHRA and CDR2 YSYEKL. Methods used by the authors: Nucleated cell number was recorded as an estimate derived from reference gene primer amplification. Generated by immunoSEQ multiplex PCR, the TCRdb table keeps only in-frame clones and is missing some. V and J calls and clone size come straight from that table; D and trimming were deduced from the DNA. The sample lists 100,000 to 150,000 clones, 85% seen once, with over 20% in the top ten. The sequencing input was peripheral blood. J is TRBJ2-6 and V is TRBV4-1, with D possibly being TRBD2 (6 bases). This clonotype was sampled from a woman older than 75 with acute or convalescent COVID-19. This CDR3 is CASSQVPGGSGANVLTF. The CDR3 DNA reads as TGCGCCAGCAGCCAAGTTCCAGGAGGGTCTGGGGCCAACGTCCTGACTTTC.